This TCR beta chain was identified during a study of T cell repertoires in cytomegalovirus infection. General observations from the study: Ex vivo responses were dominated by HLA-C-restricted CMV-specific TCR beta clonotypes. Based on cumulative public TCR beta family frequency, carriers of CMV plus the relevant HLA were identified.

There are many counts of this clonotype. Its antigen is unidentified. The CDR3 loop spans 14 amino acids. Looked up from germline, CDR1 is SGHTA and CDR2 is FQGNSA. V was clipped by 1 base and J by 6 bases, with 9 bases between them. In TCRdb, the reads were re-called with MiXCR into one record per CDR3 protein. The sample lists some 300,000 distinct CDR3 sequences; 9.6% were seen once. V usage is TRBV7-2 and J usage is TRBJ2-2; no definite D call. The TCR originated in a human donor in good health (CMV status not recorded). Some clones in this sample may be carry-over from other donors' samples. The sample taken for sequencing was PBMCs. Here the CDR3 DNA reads TGTGCCAGCAGCTTAGACATGGGTGCCGGGGAGCTGTTTTTT. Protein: CASSLDMGAGELFF.